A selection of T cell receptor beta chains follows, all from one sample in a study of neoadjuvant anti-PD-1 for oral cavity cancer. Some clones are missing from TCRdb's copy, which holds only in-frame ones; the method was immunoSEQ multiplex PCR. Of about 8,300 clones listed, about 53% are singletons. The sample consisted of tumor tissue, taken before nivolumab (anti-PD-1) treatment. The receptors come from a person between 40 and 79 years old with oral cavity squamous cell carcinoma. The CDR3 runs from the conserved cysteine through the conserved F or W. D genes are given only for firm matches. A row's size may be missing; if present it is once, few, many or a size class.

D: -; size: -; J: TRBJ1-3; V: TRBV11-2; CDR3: CASSLGTSGNTIYF; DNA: TGTGCCAGCAGCCTCGGTACCTCTGGAAACACCATATATTTT
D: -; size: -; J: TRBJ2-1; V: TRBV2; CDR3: CASTEHKDNEQFF; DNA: TGTGCCAGCACAGAGCATAAAGACAATGAGCAGTTCTTC
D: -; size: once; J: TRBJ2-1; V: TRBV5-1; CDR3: CASSRGGGRDNEQFF; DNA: TGCGCCAGCAGCCGAGGGGGAGGGAGGGACAATGAGCAGTTCTTC
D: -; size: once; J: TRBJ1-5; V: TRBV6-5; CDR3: CASSPPGANQPQHF; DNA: TGTGCCAGCAGTCCACCAGGGGCAAATCAGCCCCAGCATTTT
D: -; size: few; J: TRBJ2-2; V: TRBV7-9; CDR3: CASSPNPGQGPANTGELFF; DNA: TGTGCCAGCAGTCCCAACCCCGGGCAGGGGCCCGCGAACACCGGGGAGCTGTTTTTT
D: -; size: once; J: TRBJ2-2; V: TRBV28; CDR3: CASSLSRPGELFF; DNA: TGTGCCAGCAGTTTAAGTCGCCCCGGGGAGCTGTTTTTT
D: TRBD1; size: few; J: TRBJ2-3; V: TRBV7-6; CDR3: CASSLPGTGGHTQYF; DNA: TGTGCCAGCAGCCTCCCCGGGACAGGGGGCCATACGCAGTATTTT
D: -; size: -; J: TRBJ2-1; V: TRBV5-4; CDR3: CASSFSGTTGDNEQFF; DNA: TGTGCCAGCAGCTTTAGTGGTACGACAGGAGACAATGAGCAGTTCTTC
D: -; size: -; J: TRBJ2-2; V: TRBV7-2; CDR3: CASSLLLGGGRTGELFF; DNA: TGTGCCAGCAGCTTACTCCTCGGGGGCGGTCGGACCGGGGAGCTGTTTTTT
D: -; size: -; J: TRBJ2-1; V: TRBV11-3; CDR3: CASSLDRGTGEQFF; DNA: TGTGCCAGCAGCTTAGACAGAGGGACGGGTGAGCAGTTCTTC
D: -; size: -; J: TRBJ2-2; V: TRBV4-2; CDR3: CASSQGDLGTGELFF; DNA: TGTGCCAGCAGCCAAGGAGACTTAGGCACCGGGGAGCTGTTTTTT
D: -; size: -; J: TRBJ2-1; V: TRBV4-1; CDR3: CATSLIPGLGYNEQFF; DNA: TGCGCCACCTCACTTATACCGGGACTCGGATACAATGAGCAGTTCTTC
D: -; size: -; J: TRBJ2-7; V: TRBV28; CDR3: CASSLIIGSSYEQYF; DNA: TGTGCCAGCAGTTTGATAATAGGGAGCTCCTACGAGCAGTACTTC
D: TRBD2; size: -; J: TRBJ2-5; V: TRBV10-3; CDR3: CAISESTSGQTQYF; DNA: TGTGCCATCAGTGAGTCAACTAGCGGGCAGACCCAGTACTTC
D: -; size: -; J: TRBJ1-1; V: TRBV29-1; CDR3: CSVKRQDTNTEAFF; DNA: TGCAGCGTCAAGAGACAGGACACGAACACTGAAGCTTTCTTT
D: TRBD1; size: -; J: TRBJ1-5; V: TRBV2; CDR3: CASSGRGTSGNQPQHF; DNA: TGTGCCAGCAGTGGCAGGGGGACCTCCGGCAATCAGCCCCAGCATTTT
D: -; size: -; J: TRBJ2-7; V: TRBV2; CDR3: CASSVGRGVIYEQYF; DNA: TGTGCCAGCAGTGTGGGCAGGGGGGTTATCTACGAGCAGTACTTC
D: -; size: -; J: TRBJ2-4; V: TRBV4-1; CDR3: CASRPGIGAKNIQYF; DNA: TGCGCCAGCAGACCAGGGATTGGGGCCAAAAACATTCAGTACTTC
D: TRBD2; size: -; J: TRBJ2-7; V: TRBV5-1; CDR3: CASSSDLAGNEQYF; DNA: TGCGCCAGCAGCTCTGACCTAGCGGGAAACGAGCAGTACTTC
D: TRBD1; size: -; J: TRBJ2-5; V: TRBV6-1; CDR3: CASSEETGTYQETQYF; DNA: TGTGCCAGCAGTGAAGAGACAGGGACGTACCAAGAGACCCAGTACTTC
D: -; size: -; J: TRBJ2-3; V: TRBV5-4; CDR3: CASSLDPKGTDTQYF; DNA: TGTGCCAGCAGCTTGGACCCGAAGGGCACAGATACGCAGTATTTT
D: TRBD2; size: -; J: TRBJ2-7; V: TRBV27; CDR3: CASRGTSGPYEQYF; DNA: TGTGCCAGCAGGGGGACTAGCGGCCCCTACGAGCAGTACTTC
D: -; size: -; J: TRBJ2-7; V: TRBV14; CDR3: CASSQVGTYEQYF; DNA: TGTGCCAGCAGCCAAGTCGGTACCTACGAGCAGTACTTC
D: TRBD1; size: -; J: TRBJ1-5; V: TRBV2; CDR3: CASSGTGGQPQHF; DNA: TGTGCCAGCAGTGGGACAGGAGGTCAGCCCCAGCATTTT
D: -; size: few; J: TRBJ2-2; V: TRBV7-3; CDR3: CASSPGSGGNTGELFF; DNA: TGTGCCAGCAGCCCCGGTTCCGGGGGAAACACCGGGGAGCTGTTTTTT
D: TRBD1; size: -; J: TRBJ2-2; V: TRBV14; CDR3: CASSQEGTGRLF; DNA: TGTGCCAGCAGCCAGGAAGGGACAGGGCGGCTTTTT
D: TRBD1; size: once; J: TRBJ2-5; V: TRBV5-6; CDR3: CASGQGGETQYF; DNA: TGTGCCAGCGGACAGGGGGGGGAGACCCAGTACTTC
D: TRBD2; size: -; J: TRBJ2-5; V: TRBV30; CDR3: CAWRYGGSGGQYF; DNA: TGTGCCTGGAGGTACGGGGGTAGCGGGGGCCAGTACTTC
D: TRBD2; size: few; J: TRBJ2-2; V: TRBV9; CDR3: CASSVGGAGVSGELFF; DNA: TGTGCCAGCAGCGTAGGTGGAGCGGGAGTATCTGGGGAGCTGTTTTTT
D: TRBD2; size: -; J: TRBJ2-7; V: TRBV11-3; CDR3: CASSGGGLAVHEQYF; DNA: TGTGCCAGCTCAGGAGGGGGACTAGCGGTCCACGAGCAGTACTTC
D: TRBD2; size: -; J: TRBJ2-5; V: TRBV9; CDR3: CASSVESAGGSETQYF; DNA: TGTGCCAGCAGCGTAGAATCAGCGGGAGGGTCCGAGACCCAGTACTTC
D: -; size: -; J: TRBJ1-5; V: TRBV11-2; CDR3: CASSTGIGAYQPQHF; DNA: TGTGCCAGCAGCACGGGGATCGGGGCCTATCAGCCCCAGCATTTT